The clone carrying this T cell receptor (beta chain) was observed once. The entry originates in a study of blood T cell repertoires in COVID-19. Using immunoSEQ multiplex PCR, the repertoire was profiled, and TCRdb retains in-frame clones only, with some absent. The repertoire consists of about 240,000 clones, with 83% occurring once and the leading ten covering 3% to 4.5%. The CDR3 is 12 residues long. CDR1 is PRHDT, CDR2 FYEKMQ, per germline (reference sequence). V gave up 4 bases and J gave up 5 bases; unmatched junction bases: 2. The sample consisted of PBMCs or T cells enriched from blood (not recorded which). The chain is built from TRBV13 and TRBJ2-7, with 7 nucleotides matching TRBD1. This TCR was recovered from a woman aged 40 to 49 who had been exposed to COVID-19. The CDR3 coding sequence is TGTGCCAGCAGCTCCGACAGGGACGAGCAGTACTTC. Amino acids: CASSSDRDEQYF.